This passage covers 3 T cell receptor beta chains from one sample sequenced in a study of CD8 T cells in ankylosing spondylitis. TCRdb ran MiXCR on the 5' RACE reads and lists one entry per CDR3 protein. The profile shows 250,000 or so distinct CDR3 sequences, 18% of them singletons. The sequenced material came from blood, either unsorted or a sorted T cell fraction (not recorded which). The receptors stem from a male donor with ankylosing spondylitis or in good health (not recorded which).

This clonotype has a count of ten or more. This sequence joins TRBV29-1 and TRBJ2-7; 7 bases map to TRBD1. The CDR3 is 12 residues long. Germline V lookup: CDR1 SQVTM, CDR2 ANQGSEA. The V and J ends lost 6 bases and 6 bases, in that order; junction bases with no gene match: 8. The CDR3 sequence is CSVPTPGGEQYF. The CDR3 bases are TGCAGCGTCCCTACCCCAGGGGGCGAGCAGTACTTC.

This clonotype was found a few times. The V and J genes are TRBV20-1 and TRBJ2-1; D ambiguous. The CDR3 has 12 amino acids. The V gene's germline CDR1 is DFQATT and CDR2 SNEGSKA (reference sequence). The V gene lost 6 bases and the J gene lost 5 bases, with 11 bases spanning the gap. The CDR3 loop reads CSARRSNNEQFF. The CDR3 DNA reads TGCAGTGCGAGAAGGTCCAACAATGAGCAGTTCTTC.

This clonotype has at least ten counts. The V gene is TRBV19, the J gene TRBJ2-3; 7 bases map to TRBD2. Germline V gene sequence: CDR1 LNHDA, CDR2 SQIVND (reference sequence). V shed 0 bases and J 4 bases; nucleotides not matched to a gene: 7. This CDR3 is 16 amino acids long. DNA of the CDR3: TGTGCCAGTAGTATAGAGGCGGGAGATATCCCAGATACGCAGTATTTT. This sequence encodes CASSIEAGDIPDTQYF.